The 3 T cell receptor beta chains below were found in one sample sequenced in a study of blood T cell repertoires in COVID-19. Sequencing used immunoSEQ multiplex PCR; TCRdb keeps in-frame clones, though not all of them. Of 200,000 to 250,000 clones listed, about 80% were seen once; the top ten hold over 6%. Sequencing was performed on peripheral blood. These receptors were obtained from a woman over 75 with COVID-19, enrolled during active disease.

This clone turned up a few times. V usage is TRBV7-8 and J usage is TRBJ2-7, with 9 bases fitting TRBD2. This CDR3 has 15 residues. Germline CDR1 reads SGHVS; CDR2 reads FQNEAQ. Trimming cost V 1 base and J 4 bases; bases outside gene matches: 5. CDR3 bases: TGTGCCAGCAGCTTAGTCGTTAGCGGGAGTTACGAGCAGTACTTC. Translating gives CASSLVVSGSYEQYF. Using reference TRBV7-8 and TRBJ2-7 for the parts outside the CDR3, the full variable domain is GAGVSQSPRYKVAKRGQDVALRCDPISGHVSLFWYQQALGQGPEFLTYFQNEAQLDKSGLPSDRFFAERPEGSVSTLKIQRTQQEDSAVYLCASSLVVSGSYEQYFGPGTRLTVT.

About this clone itself: A junction end diverges from the germline sequence, so it may reflect a read error. This chain uses TRBV5-1 with TRBJ2-7; TRBD2 matches at 7 bases. The germline V gene encodes CDR1 SGHRS and CDR2 YFSETQ. The CDR3 spans 15 residues. The CDR3: CARSLGGGRSYEQYF. In nucleotides, the CDR3 is TGCGCCCGCAGCTTGGGGGGGGGACGGTCCTACGAGCAGTACTTC.

V usage is TRBV5-1 and J usage is TRBJ2-2; no clear D. V dropped 0 bases and J dropped 4 bases, with 10 bases sitting between them. CDR3 size: 15 residues. Germline values: CDR1 SGHRS, CDR2 YFSETQ. Written as DNA, the CDR3 is TGCGCCAGCAGCTTGGTCGGGTTGGGCACCGGGGAGCTGTTTTTT. Translated: CASSLVGLGTGELFF.